A single sample gave rise to the 21 T cell receptor beta chains below, sequenced in a study of shared clonotypes between healthy human individuals. Sequencing used immunoSEQ multiplex PCR; TCRdb keeps in-frame clones, though not all of them. The sample shows around 100,000 clones, just over 65% of them seen only once. Sample: memory CD8+ T cells sorted from blood. Sample subset: CD45RO+ cells pooled with CCR7-negative TemRA cells. The source of these receptors is a woman in her 30s in good health.

The rearrangement links TRBV6-1 to TRBJ2-5, with a possible D match to TRBD2 (7 bases). Germline V lookup: CDR1 MNHNS, CDR2 SASEGT. The CDR3 spans 15 residues. V shed 2 bases and J shed 1 base, with 11 bases lying between them. The CDR3 DNA reads TGTGCCAGCAGTGAATTCCGGGGGGCCCAAGAGACCCAGTACTTC. Translating it yields CASSEFRGAQETQYF.

The rearrangement links TRBV7-9 to TRBJ2-7, with 8 positions matching TRBD1. With V trimmed by 5 bases and J by 0 bases, 12 bases remained unmatched. The germline V gene encodes CDR1 SEHNR and CDR2 FQNEAQ (reference sequence). This CDR3 region has 17 residues. Here the CDR3 DNA reads TGTGCCAGCAGCCCGCAGGGGGCGAGGGTCGACTCCTACGAGCAGTACTTC. It is translated as CASSPQGARVDSYEQYF.

The rearrangement uses TRBV6-1 and TRBJ2-7; D might be TRBD1 (6 bases). V gave up 4 bases and J gave up 10 bases, with 11 bases separating them. Germline loops: CDR1 MNHNS, CDR2 SASEGT. This CDR3 region has 11 residues. In DNA, the CDR3 is TGTGCCAGCAGTGTGGGGGCGCGTCAGTACTTC. This gives the protein CASSVGARQYF.

This clone has just a few counts. In nucleotides, the CDR3 is TGTGCCAGCAGTGGGAAGGGCGTGGCTGGGGCCAACGTCCTGACTTTC. This gives the protein CASSGKGVAGANVLTF. This chain uses TRBV25-1 with TRBJ2-6; D is unresolved. With 4 bases removed from V and 2 bases from J, the gap between germline ends came to 12 bases. Per the germline V gene, CDR1 is MGHDK and CDR2 is SYGVNS. This CDR3 region has 16 residues.

The chain carries TRBV11-3 and TRBJ2-7; unclear D gene. Germline CDR1 SGHNT, CDR2 YENEEA. Trimming shortened V by 5 bases and J by 4 bases, and 18 bases separated the two germline ends. The CDR3 is 15 residues long. The CDR3 here is CASSPIIAMDYEQYF. CDR3 in DNA: TGTGCCAGCAGCCCGATCATTGCGATGGATTACGAGCAGTACTTC. The whole variable domain, remainder taken from reference TRBV11-3 and TRBJ2-7, is EAGVVQSPRYKIIEKKQPVAFWCNPISGHNTLYWYLQNLGQGPELLIRYENEEAVDDSQLPKDRFSAERLKGVDSTLKIQPAELGDSAVYLCASSPIIAMDYEQYFGPGTRLTVT.

In DNA, the CDR3 is TGTGCCAGCGGGACCGATTATGGCTACACCTTC. Its protein product is CASGTDYGYTF. V usage is TRBV6-6 and J usage is TRBJ1-2; a possible D gene is TRBD1 (5 bases). Trimming took off 8 bases at V and 5 bases at J, with 9 bases between the two ends. Looked up from germline, CDR1 is MNHNY and CDR2 is SVGAGI (reference sequence). The CDR3 covers 11 residues.

This clone was counted ten times or more. The chain joins TRBV7-2 to TRBJ2-1; 7 bases map to TRBD2. Per the germline V gene, CDR1 is SGHTA and CDR2 is FQGNSA. The CDR3 totals 15 residues. V dropped 2 bases and J dropped 4; count of bases not matched to a gene: 5. The CDR3 protein is CASSLTSELYNEQFF. CDR3 DNA: TGTGCCAGCAGCTTAACTAGCGAGCTTTACAATGAGCAGTTCTTC.

The sample holds a few counts of this clone. The chain employs TRBV4-1 and TRBJ2-7, with D unresolved. Looked up from germline, CDR1 is MGHRA and CDR2 is YSYEKL. CDR3 size: 11 residues. Trimming took 3 bases from V and 4 from J, leaving 4 bases between them. CDR3 sequence: CASSQEYEQYF. The CDR3 DNA sequence: TGCGCCAGCAGCCAGGAATACGAGCAGTACTTC.

This clone has just a few counts. This chain joins TRBV21-1 and TRBJ2-7; the table's D call of TRBD1 was not tested on the DNA. TRBV21-1 is termed a pseudogene. The CDR3 loop spans 15 amino acids. The CDR3 sequence is CASSMTGGKTYEQYF. As DNA, the CDR3 is TGTGCCAGCAGCATGACAGGGGGCAAGACCTACGAGCAGTACTTC.

This chain uses TRBV28 with TRBJ2-3; 7 bases align to TRBD2. The CDR3 is 17 residues long. Germline values: CDR1 MDHEN, CDR2 SYDVKM. V lost 3 bases, J lost 4 bases, and 13 bases stayed unmatched. In DNA, the CDR3 is TGTGCCAGCAGTTTCGAGTTAACGGCGGGAGAGGCAGATACGCAGTATTTT. It is translated as CASSFELTAGEADTQYF.

The gene calls are TRBV4-1 and TRBJ2-3, with 7 bases lining up with TRBD2. This CDR3 is built from 17 residues. The germline V gene encodes CDR1 MGHRA and CDR2 YSYEKL. After removal of 1 base from V and 1 base from J, the junction contained 8 bases not matched to a gene. The CDR3 spells CASSQGTGGIGTDTQYF. The CDR3 coding sequence is TGCGCCAGCAGCCAAGGGACGGGGGGTATCGGCACAGATACGCAGTATTTT.

CDR3 residues: CASSSHPPARSYNEQFF. The CDR3 DNA reads as TGTGCCAGCAGCTCCCACCCCCCAGCGCGAAGTTACAATGAGCAGTTCTTC. V gene TRBV11-2 combines with J gene TRBJ2-1, with no clear D. This CDR3 has 17 residues. From germline, CDR1 is SGHAT and CDR2 FQNNGV. V lost 4 bases to trimming and J lost 4 bases, with 20 bases between them.

This clone was observed a single time. The chain combines TRBV5-4 with TRBJ2-4; maybe TRBD1 (5 bases). The CDR3 totals 15 residues. Trimming removed 0 bases from V and 8 bases from J, with 15 bases in between. CDR1 and CDR2 (germline): SGHNT, YYREEE (reference sequence). CDR3 sequence reads: CASSLGGAMADIQYF. CDR3 nucleotides: TGTGCCAGCAGCTTGGGTGGGGCAATGGCTGACATTCAGTACTTC.

In regard to this clone: Within the sample, other DNA sequences also encode this same CDR3. The J gene is TRBJ1-2, the V gene TRBV9, with no clear D. With 0 bases removed from V and 3 bases from J, the gap between germline ends came to 3 bases. This CDR3 has 12 residues. Germline CDR1 is SGDLS and CDR2 is YYNGEE. The chain's CDR3 is CASSVGDYGYTF. The DNA of the CDR3 is TGTGCCAGCAGCGTAGGTGACTATGGCTACACCTTC.

V gene TRBV6-5 combines with J gene TRBJ1-2; TRBD1 matches at 7 bases. This CDR3 has 15 amino acids. Germline V gene sequence: CDR1 MNHEY, CDR2 SVGAGI. V trimming: 2 bases; J trimming: 4 bases; junction bases outside the gene matches: 7. The CDR3 region is CASSYEGTAFYGYTF. The CDR3 region has the DNA TGTGCCAGCAGTTACGAAGGGACAGCCTTCTATGGCTACACCTTC.

The chain links TRBV10-3 to TRBJ1-1; possibly TRBD1 for D (5 bases). Germline V gene data show CDR1 as ENHRY and CDR2 as SYGVKD. V was trimmed by 8 bases and J by 4 bases, leaving 17 bases between them. This CDR3 region has 14 residues. This chain's CDR3 is CAIAKGLRGTEAFF. The CDR3 DNA reads TGTGCCATCGCGAAGGGGCTTCGGGGCACTGAAGCTTTCTTT.

This clone was observed at least ten times. V usage is TRBV19 and J usage is TRBJ2-7, with 12 bases that match TRBD1. Germline loops: CDR1 LNHDA, CDR2 SQIVND (reference sequence). The trim removed 4 bases at V and 5 bases at J, leaving 9 bases unmatched. This CDR3 is built from 16 residues. The CDR3 nucleotides read TGTGCCAGTAGTACGCCGGGACAGGGGGCGAAGAACGAGCAGTACTTC. It is translated as CASSTPGQGAKNEQYF.

The V and J genes are TRBV19 and TRBJ1-1, with D possibly TRBD1 on 5 matching bases. Germline CDR1 and CDR2: LNHDA and SQIVND (reference sequence). Trimming left V 1 base short and J 2 bases short, with 20 bases between. The CDR3 has 18 amino acids. This CDR3 reads CASSIARFGQGTNTEAFF. Here the CDR3 DNA reads TGTGCCAGTAGTATAGCCCGTTTTGGGCAGGGCACTAACACTGAAGCTTTCTTT.

J is TRBJ2-2 and V is TRBV5-6; TRBD1 is a possible D gene (6 bases). The germline gives CDR1 SGHDT, CDR2 YYEEEE. The CDR3 is 14 residues long. Trimming left V 3 bases short and J 4 bases short, with 10 bases between. The CDR3 DNA sequence: TGTGCCAGCAGCTGGACAGCCGGCACCGGGGAGCTGTTTTTT. Amino acid sequence: CASSWTAGTGELFF. The variable domain in full, with the rest retrieved from reference TRBV5-6 and TRBJ2-2, is DAGVTQSPTHLIKTRGQQVTLRCSPKSGHDTVSWYQQALGQGPQFIFQYYEEEERQRGNFPDRFSGHQFPNYSSELNVNALLLGDSALYLCASSWTAGTGELFFGEGSRLTVL.

The J gene is TRBJ2-7, the V gene TRBV27; D call uncertain. CDR3 size: 12 residues. CDR1 MNHEY and CDR2 SMNVEV come from the germline V gene (reference sequence). V was clipped by 2 bases and J by 6 bases, with 8 bases between them. CDR3 in DNA: TGTGCCAGCAGTTTACTGGCAGGCGAGCAGTACTTC. It translates to CASSLLAGEQYF.

This clone was detected only a few times. The chain has TRBV5-1 and TRBJ2-7; a possible D gene is TRBD2 (6 bases). The CDR3 has 13 amino acids. Trimming pared 2 bases from V and 0 bases from J, leaving 6 bases between. Germline V gene data show CDR1 as SGHRS and CDR2 as YFSETQ. The CDR3 nucleotides read TGCGCCAGCAGCTTTAGCGGCTCCTACGAGCAGTACTTC. Protein sequence: CASSFSGSYEQYF.